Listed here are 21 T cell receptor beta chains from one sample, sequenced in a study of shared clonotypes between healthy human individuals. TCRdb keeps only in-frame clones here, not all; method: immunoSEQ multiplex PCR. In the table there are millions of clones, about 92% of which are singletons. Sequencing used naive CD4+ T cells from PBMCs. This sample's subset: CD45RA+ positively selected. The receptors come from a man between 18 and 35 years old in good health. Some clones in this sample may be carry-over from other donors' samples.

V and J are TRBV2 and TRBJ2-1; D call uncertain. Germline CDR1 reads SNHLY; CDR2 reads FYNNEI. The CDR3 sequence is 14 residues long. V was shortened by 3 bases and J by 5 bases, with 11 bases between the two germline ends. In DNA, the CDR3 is TGTGCCAGCAGTGAGGATCTCCAACACAATGAGCAGTTCTTC. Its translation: CASSEDLQHNEQFF.

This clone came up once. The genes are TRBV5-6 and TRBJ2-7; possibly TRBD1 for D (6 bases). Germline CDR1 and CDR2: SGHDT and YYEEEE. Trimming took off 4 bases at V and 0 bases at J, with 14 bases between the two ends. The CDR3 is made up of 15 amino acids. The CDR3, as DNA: TGTGCCAGCAGCCGTGGACAGATTTTCTCCTACGAGCAGTACTTC. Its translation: CASSRGQIFSYEQYF.

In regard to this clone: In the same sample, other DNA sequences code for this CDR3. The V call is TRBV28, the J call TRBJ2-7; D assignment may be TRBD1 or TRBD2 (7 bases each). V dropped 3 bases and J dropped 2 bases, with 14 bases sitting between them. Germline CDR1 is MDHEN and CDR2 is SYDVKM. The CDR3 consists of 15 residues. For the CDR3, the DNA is TGTGCCAGCAGTTTGGGGGGAGGGGGCCCCTACGAGCAGTACTTC. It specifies CASSLGGGGPYEQYF.

In DNA form, the CDR3 reads TGTGCCAGCTCGAATCCAGGGGGTCGCACCTACGAGCAGTACTTC. The encoded protein is CASSNPGGRTYEQYF. The J gene is TRBJ2-7, the V gene TRBV7-6; 7 bases line up with TRBD1. V shed 8 bases and J 2 bases; nucleotides not matched to a gene: 12. Germline CDR1 reads SGHVS; CDR2 reads FNYEAQ. This CDR3 has 15 residues. Using reference TRBV7-6 and TRBJ2-7 for the parts outside the CDR3, the full variable domain is GAGVSQSPRYKVTKRGQDVALRCDPISGHVSLYWYRQALGQGPEFLTYFNYEAQQDKSGLPNDRFSAERPEGSISTLTIQRTEQRDSAMYRCASSNPGGRTYEQYFGPGTRLTVT.

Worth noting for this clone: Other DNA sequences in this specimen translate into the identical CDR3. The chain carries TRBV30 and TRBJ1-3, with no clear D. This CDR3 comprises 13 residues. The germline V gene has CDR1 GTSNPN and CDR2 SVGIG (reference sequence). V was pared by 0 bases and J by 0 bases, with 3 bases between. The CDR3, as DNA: TGTGCCTGGAGTGTGTCCTCTGGAAACACCATATATTTT. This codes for CAWSVSSGNTIYF.

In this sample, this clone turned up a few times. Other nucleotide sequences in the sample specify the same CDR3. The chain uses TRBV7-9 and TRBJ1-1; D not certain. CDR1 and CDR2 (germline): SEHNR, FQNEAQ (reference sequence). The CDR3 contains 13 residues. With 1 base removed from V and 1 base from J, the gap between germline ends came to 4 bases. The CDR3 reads CASSLGWNTEAFF. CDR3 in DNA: TGTGCCAGCAGCTTAGGCTGGAACACTGAAGCTTTCTTT.

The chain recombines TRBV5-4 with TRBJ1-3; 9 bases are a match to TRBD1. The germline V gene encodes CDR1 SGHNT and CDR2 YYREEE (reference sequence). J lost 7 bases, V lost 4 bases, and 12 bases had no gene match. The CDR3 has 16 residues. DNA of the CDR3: TGTGCCAGCAGCAAAGGACAGGGGCTCGGGGGCAACACCATATATTTT. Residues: CASSKGQGLGGNTIYF.

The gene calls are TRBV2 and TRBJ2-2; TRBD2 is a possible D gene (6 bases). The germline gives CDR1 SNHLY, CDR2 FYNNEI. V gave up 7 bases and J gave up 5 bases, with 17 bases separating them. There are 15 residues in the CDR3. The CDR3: CASKTISAGTGELFF. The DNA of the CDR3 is TGTGCCAGCAAGACTATAAGTGCGGGGACCGGGGAGCTGTTTTTT.

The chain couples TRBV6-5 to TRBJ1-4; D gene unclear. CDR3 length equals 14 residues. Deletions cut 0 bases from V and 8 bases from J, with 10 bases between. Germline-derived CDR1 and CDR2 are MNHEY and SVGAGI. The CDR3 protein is CASSYSTAPEKLFF. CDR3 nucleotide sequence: TGTGCCAGCAGTTACTCGACTGCCCCCGAAAAACTGTTTTTT.

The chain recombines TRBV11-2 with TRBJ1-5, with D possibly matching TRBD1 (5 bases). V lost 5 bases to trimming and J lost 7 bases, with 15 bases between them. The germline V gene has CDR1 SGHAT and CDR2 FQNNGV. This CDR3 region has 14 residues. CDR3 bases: TGTGCCAGCAGCCCTTCGGGGGTCCTCCAGCCCCAGCATTTT. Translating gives CASSPSGVLQPQHF.

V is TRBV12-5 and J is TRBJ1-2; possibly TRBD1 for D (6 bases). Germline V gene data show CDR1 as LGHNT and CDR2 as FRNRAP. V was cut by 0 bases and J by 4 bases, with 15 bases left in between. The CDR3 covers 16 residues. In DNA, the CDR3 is TGTGCTAGTGGTTTGGTAGAGGGGGAAGTTAGCTATGGCTACACCTTC. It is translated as CASGLVEGEVSYGYTF.

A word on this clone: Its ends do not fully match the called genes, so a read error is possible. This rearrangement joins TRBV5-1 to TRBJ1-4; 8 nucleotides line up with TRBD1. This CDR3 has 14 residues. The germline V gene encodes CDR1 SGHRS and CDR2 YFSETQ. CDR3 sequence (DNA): TGCGCCAGCAGCCCAGGGGGCCCCAATGAAAAACCGTTTTTT. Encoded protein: CASSPGGPNEKPFF. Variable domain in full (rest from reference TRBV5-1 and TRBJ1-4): KAGVTQTPRYLIKTRGQQVTLSCSPISGHRSVSWYQQTPGQGLQFLFEYFSETQRNKGNFPGRFSGRQFSNSRSEMNVSTLELGDSALYLCASSPGGPNEKPFFGSGTQLSVL.

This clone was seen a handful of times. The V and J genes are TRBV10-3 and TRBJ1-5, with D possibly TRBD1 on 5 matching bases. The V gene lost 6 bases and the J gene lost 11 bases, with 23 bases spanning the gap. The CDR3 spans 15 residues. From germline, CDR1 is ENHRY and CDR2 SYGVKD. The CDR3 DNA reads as TGTGCCATCAGCAGGGACGGCCGGTCCCTGGAATCCCAGCATTTT. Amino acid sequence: CAISRDGRSLESQHF.

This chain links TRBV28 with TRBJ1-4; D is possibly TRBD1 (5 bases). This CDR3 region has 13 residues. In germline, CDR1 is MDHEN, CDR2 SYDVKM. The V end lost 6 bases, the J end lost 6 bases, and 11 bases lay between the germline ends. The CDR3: CASSGGWHEKLFF. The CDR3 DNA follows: TGTGCCAGCAGCGGGGGTTGGCATGAAAAACTGTTTTTT.

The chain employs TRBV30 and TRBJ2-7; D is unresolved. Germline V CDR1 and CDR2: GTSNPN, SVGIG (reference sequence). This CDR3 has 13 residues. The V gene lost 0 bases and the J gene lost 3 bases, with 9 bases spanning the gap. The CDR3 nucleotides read TGTGCCTGGAGTGTACCCCACCTCTACGAGCAGTACTTC. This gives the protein CAWSVPHLYEQYF.

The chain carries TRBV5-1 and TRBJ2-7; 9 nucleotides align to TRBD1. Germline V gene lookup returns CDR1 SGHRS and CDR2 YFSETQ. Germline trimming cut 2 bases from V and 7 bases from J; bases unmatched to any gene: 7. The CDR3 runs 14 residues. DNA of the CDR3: TGCGCCAGCAGCTTAGGGACAGGGCAGAAGGAGCAGTACTTC. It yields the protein CASSLGTGQKEQYF. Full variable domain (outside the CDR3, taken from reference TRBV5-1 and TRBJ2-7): KAGVTQTPRYLIKTRGQQVTLSCSPISGHRSVSWYQQTPGQGLQFLFEYFSETQRNKGNFPGRFSGRQFSNSRSEMNVSTLELGDSALYLCASSLGTGQKEQYFGPGTRLTVT.

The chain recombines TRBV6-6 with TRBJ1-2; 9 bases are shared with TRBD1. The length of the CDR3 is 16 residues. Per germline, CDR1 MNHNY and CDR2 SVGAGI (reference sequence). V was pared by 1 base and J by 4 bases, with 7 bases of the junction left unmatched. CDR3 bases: TGTGCCAGCAGTTACTGGCCCCAGACAGGGGGCTATGGCTACACCTTC. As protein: CASSYWPQTGGYGYTF.

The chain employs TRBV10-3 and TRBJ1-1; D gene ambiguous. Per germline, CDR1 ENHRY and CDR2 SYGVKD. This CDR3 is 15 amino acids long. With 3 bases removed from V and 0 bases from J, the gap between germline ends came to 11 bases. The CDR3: CAISESHPMNTEAFF. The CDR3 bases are TGTGCCATCAGTGAAAGCCACCCCATGAACACTGAAGCTTTCTTT.

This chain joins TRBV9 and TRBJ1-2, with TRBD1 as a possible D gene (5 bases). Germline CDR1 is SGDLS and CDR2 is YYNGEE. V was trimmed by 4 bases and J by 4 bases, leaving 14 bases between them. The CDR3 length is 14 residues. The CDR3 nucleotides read TGTGCCAGCAGCTCCCGGGACGGGATCTATGGCTACACCTTC. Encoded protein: CASSSRDGIYGYTF.

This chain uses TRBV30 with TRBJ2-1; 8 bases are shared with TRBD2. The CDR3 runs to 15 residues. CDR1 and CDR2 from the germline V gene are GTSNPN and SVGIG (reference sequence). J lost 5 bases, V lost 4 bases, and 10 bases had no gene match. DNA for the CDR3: TGTGCCTGGAAGTGGGCACTAGCGGACAACAATGAGCAGTTCTTC. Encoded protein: CAWKWALADNNEQFF. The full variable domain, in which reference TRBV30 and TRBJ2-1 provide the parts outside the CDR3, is SQTIHQWPATLVQPVGSPLSLECTVEGTSNPNLYWYRQAAGRGLQLLFYSVGIGQISSEVPQNLSASRPQDRQFILSSKKLLLSDSGFYLCAWKWALADNNEQFFGPGTRLTVL.

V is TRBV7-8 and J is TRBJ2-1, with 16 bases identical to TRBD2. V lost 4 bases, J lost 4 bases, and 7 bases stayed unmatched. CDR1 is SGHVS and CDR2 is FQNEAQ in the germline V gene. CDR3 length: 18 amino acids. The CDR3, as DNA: TGTGCCAGCAGCTCGAAGGGGACTAGCGGGAGGGATTACAATGAGCAGTTCTTC. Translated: CASSSKGTSGRDYNEQFF.